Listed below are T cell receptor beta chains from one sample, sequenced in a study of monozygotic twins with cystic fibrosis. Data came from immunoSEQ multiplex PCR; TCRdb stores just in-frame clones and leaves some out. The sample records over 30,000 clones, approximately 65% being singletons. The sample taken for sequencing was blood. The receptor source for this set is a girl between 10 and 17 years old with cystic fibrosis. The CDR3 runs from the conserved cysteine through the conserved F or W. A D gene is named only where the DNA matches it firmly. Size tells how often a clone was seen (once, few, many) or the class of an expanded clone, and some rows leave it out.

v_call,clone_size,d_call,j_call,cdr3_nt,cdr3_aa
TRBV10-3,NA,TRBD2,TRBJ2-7,TGTGCCATCAGTGGGGGACTAGTTGCGTCCTACGAGCAGTACTTC,CAISGGLVASYEQYF
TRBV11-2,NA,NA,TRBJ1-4,TGTGCCAGCAGCTTACGGGGGGAAAAACTGTTTTTT,CASSLRGEKLFF
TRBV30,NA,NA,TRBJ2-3,TGTGCCTGGGGGCGGGATACGCAGTATTTT,CAWGRDTQYF
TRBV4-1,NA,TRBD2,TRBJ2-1,TGCGCCAGCAGCCAAGTGGGACTAGAGGCGCATGAGCAGTTCTTC,CASSQVGLEAHEQFF
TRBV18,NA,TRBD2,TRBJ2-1,TGTGCCAGCTCATCCCTAGCGGGGCTAGACAATGAGCAGTTCTTC,CASSSLAGLDNEQFF
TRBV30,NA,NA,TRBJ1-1,TGTGCCTACGAGGGCACTGAAGCTTTCTTT,CAYEGTEAFF
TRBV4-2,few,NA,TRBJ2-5,TGTGCCAGCAGCCAAGAAGGGGGGGACGGGAGACAAGAGACCCAGTACTTC,CASSQEGGDGRQETQYF
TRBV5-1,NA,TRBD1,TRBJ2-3,TGCGCCAGCAGCTTGGGCAGGGGGACCCAACTCACAGATACGCAGTATTTT,CASSLGRGTQLTDTQYF
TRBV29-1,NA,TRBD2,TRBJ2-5,TGCAGCGTTGAGTCCGCTAGCGGGAGAACCTTAAAACAAGAGACCCAGTACTTC,CSVESASGRTLKQETQYF
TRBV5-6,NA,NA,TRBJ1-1,TGTGCCAGCAGCTTGGTGGAGGGAGGGACTGAAGCTTTCTTT,CASSLVEGGTEAFF
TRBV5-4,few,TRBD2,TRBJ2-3,TGTGCCAGCAGCATGGGACTAGCGGGAGGGGGGCCCACAGATACGCAGTATTTT,CASSMGLAGGGPTDTQYF
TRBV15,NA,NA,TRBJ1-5,TGTGCCACCAGCCCCTGGCAGGTCTCAGGTCAGCCCCAGCATTTT,CATSPWQVSGQPQHF
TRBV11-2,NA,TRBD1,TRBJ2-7,TGTGCCAGCAGCTTAGCGGGGACAGCCTATGGGCAGTACTTC,CASSLAGTAYGQYF
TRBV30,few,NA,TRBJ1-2,TGTGCCTGGAGTTTCAGGGGCGGCTATGGCTACACCTTC,CAWSFRGGYGYTF
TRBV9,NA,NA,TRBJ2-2,TGTGCCAGCAGCGTAGGGGTTTCCGGGGGGCGTACCGGGGAGCTGTTTTTT,CASSVGVSGGRTGELFF
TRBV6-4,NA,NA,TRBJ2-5,TGTGCCAGCAGTGTGATCCAAGAGACCCAGTACTTC,CASSVIQETQYF
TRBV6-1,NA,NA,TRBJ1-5,TGTGCCAGCAGTGAGTCACCCACGCTCCTGAGAGCCCAGCATTTT,CASSESPTLLRAQHF
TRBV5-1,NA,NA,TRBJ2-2,TGCGCCAGCAGCTTGGTTCGGCAAAACACCGGGGAGCTGTTTTTT,CASSLVRQNTGELFF
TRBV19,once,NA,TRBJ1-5,TGTGCCAGTAGGGGTCAGCCCCAGCATTTT,CASRGQPQHF
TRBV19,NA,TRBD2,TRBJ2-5,TGTGCCAGCTCAACTAGCGCGCAAGAGACCCAGTACTTC,CASSTSAQETQYF
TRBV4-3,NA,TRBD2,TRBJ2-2,TGCGCCAGCAGCCAAGAAGCAGGGACTAGTTCAGGAACCGGGGAGCTGTTTTTT,CASSQEAGTSSGTGELFF
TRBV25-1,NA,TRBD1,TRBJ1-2,TGTGCCAGCTCCTGGGACAGTCATGGCTACACCTTC,CASSWDSHGYTF
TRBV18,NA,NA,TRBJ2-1,TGTGCCAGCTCACCAGGGTTGAAGAGATGGAATGAGCAGTTCTTC,CASSPGLKRWNEQFF
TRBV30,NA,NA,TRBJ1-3,TGTGCCTGGGGGGCTAGGGCCCCTTCTGGAAACACCATATATTTT,CAWGARAPSGNTIYF
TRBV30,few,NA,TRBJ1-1,TGTGCCTGGACGAGAGGGGACACTGAAGCTTTCTTT,CAWTRGDTEAFF
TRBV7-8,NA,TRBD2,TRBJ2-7,TGTGCCAGCCGCCCGGGGACTAGCGTCTACGAGCAGTACTTC,CASRPGTSVYEQYF